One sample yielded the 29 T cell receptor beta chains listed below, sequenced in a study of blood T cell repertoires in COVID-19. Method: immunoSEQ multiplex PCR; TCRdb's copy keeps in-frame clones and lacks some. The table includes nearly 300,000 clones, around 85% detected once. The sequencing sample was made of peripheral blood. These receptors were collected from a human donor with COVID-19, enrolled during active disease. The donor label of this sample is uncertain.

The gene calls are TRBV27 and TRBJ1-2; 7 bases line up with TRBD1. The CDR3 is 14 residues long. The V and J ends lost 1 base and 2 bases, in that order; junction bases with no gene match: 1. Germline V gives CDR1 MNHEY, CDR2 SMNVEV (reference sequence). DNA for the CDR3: TGTGCCAGCAGTTTATGGGGACAGAACTATGGCTACACCTTC. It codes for CASSLWGQNYGYTF.

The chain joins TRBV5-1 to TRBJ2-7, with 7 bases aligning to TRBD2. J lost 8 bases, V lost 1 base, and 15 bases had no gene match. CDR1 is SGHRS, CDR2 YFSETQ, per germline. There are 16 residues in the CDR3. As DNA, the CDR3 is TGCGCCAGCAGCTTGACAGCGGGACGGTCGACGCCTCAGCAGTACTTC. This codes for CASSLTAGRSTPQQYF. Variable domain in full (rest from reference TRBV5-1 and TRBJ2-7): KAGVTQTPRYLIKTRGQQVTLSCSPISGHRSVSWYQQTPGQGLQFLFEYFSETQRNKGNFPGRFSGRQFSNSRSEMNVSTLELGDSALYLCASSLTAGRSTPQQYFGPGTRLTVT.

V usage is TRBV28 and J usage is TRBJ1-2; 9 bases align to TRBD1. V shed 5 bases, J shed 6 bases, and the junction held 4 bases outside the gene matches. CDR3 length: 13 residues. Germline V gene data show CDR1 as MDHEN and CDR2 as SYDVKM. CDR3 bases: TGTGCCAGCAGTATACAGGGGGCGCATGGCTACACCTTC. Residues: CASSIQGAHGYTF.

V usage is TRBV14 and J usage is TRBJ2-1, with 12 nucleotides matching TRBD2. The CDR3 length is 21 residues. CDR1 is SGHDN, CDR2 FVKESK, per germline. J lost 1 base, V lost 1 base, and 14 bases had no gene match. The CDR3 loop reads CASSQARRASGRAGSYNEQFF. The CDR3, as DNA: TGTGCCAGCAGCCAAGCCAGGAGAGCTAGCGGGAGGGCGGGTTCCTACAATGAGCAGTTCTTC.

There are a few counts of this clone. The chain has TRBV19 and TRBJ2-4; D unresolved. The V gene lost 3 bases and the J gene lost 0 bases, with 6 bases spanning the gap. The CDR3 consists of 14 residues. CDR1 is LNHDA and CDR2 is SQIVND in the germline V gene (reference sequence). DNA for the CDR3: TGTGCCAGTAGTATCACAGTAGCCAAAAACATTCAGTACTTC. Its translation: CASSITVAKNIQYF.

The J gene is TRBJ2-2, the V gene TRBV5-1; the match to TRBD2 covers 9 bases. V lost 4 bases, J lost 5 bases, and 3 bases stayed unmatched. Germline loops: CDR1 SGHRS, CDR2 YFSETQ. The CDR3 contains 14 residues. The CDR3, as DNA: TGCGCCAGCAGCAGAGCGGGAGGTACCGGGGAGCTGTTTTTT. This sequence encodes CASSRAGGTGELFF.

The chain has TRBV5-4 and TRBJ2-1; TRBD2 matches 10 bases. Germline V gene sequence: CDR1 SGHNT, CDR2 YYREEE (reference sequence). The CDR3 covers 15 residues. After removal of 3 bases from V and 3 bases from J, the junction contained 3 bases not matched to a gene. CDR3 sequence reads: CASSSLAGRYNEQFF. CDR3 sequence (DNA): TGTGCCAGCAGCTCACTAGCGGGGCGCTACAATGAGCAGTTCTTC. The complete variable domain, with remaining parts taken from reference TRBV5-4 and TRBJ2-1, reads ETGVTQSPTHLIKTRGQQVTLRCSSQSGHNTVSWYQQALGQGPQFIFQYYREEENGRGNFPPRFSGLQFPNYSSELNVNALELDDSALYLCASSSLAGRYNEQFFGPGTRLTVL.

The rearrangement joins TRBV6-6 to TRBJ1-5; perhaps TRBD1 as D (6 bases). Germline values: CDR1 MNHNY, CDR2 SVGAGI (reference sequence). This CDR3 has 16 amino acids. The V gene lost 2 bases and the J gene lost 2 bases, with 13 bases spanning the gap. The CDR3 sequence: CASSYTSRGGNQPQHF. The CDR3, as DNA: TGTGCCAGCAGTTACACGAGCAGGGGCGGCAATCAGCCCCAGCATTTT.

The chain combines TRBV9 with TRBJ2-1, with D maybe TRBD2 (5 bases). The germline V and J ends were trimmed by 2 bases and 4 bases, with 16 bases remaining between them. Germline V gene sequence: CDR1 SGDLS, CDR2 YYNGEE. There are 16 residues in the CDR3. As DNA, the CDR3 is TGTGCCAGCAGCGTCGGACTGGGAGTGGGGTACAATGAGCAGTTCTTC. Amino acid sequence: CASSVGLGVGYNEQFF.

Here the CDR3 reads CASSRGAGTGELFF. CDR3 nucleotides: TGTGCCAGCAGTCGCGGGGCGGGAACCGGGGAGCTGTTTTTT. This chain joins TRBV11-2 and TRBJ2-2; a possible D gene is TRBD2 (6 bases). The CDR3 is made up of 14 amino acids. Germline-derived CDR1 and CDR2 are SGHAT and FQNNGV. The germline V and J ends were trimmed by 6 bases and 5 bases, with 13 bases remaining between them.

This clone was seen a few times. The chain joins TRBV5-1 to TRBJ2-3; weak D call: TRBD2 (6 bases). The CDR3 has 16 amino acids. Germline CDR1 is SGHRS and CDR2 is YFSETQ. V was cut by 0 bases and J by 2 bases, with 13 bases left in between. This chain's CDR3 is CASSLGVGGTTDTQYF. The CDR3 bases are TGCGCCAGCAGCTTGGGAGTAGGCGGGACCACAGATACGCAGTATTTT.

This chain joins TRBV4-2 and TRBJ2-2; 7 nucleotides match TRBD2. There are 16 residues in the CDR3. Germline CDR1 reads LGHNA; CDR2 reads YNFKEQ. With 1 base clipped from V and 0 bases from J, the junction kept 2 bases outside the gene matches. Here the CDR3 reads CASSQGRGANTGELFF. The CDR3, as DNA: TGTGCCAGCAGCCAAGGTCGGGGGGCGAACACCGGGGAGCTGTTTTTT.

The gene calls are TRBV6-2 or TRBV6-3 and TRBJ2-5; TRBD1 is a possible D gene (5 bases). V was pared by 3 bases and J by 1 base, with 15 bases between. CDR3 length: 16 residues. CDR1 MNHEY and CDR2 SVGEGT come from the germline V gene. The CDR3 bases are TGTGCCAGCAGTTATAGGGCCGTAGACAGCCAAGAGACCCAGTACTTC. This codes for CASSYRAVDSQETQYF.

The CDR3 DNA reads TGTGCCAGCTCACCAGGTTCCGGGACATACTACGAGCAGTACTTC. Its translation is CASSPGSGTYYEQYF. The V call is TRBV18, the J call TRBJ2-7, with D tentatively TRBD1 (6 bases). CDR1 KGHSH and CDR2 LQKENI come from the germline V gene. The V end lost 2 bases, the J end lost 3 bases, and 14 bases lay between the germline ends. CDR3 length: 15 residues.

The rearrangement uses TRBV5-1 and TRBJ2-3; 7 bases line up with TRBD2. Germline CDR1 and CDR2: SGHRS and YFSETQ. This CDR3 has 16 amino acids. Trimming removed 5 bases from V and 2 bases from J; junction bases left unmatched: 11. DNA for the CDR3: TGCGCCAGCAGGCCCGCTAGCGGAGGGCTCACAGATACGCAGTATTTT. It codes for CASRPASGGLTDTQYF.

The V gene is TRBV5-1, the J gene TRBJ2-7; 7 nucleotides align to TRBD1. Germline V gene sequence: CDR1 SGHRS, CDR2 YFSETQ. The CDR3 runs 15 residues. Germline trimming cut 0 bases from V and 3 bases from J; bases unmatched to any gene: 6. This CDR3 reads CASSLGQGVVYEQYF. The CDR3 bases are TGCGCCAGCAGCTTGGGGCAGGGGGTCGTCTACGAGCAGTACTTC.

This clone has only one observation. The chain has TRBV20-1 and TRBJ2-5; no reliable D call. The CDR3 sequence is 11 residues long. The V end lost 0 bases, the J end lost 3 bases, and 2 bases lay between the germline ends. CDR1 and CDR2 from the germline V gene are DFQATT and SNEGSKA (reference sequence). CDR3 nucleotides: TGCAGTGCTAGAGACAAAGAGACCCAGTACTTC. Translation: CSARDKETQYF.

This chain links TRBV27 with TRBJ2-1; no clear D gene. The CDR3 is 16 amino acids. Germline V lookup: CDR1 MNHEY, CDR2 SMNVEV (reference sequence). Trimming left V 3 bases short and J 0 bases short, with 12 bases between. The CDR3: CASSFERLSSYNEQFF. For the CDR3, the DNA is TGTGCCAGCAGTTTCGAGCGCCTTAGCTCCTACAATGAGCAGTTCTTC.

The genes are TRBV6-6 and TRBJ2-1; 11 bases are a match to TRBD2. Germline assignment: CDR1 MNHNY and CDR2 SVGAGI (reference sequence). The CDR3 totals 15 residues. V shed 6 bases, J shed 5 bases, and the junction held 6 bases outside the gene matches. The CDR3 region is CASSPTSGENNEQFF. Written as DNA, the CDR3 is TGTGCCAGCAGCCCGACTAGCGGGGAAAACAATGAGCAGTTCTTC.

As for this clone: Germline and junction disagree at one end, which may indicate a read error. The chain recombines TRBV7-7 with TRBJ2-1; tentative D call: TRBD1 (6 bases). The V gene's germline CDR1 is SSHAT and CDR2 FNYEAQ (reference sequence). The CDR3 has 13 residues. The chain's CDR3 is CASRPLTDREQFF. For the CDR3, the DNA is TGTGCTAGCAGACCACTTACCGACAGGGAGCAGTTCTTC.

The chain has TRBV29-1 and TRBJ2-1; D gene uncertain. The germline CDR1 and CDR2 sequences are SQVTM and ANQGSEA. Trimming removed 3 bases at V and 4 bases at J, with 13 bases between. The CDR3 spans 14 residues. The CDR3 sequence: CSVEFRVSYNEQFF. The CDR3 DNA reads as TGCAGCGTTGAGTTCCGGGTGTCATACAATGAGCAGTTCTTC.

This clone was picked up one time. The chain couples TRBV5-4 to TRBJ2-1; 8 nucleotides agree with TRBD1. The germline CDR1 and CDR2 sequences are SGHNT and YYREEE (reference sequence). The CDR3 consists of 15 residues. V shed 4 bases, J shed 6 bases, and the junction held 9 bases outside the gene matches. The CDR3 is CASSHGGQGPNEQFF. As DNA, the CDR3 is TGTGCCAGCAGCCACGGAGGACAGGGCCCCAATGAGCAGTTCTTC.

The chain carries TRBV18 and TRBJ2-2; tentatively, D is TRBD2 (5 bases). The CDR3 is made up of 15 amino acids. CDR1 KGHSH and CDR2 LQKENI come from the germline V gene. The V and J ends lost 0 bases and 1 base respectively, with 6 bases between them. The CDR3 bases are TGTGCCAGCTCACCACCTGGACTGAACACCGGGGAGCTGTTTTTT. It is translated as CASSPPGLNTGELFF.

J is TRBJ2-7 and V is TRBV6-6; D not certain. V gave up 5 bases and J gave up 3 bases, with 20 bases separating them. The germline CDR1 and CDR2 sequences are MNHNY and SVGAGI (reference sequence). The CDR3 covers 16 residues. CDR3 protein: CASSHRSPEPGYEQYF. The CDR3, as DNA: TGTGCCAGCAGTCACCGATCTCCGGAGCCGGGCTACGAGCAGTACTTC.

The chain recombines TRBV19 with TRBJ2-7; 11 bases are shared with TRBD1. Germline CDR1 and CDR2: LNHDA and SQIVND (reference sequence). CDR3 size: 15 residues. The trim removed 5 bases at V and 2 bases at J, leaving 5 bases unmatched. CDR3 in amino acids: CASSARTGGAYEQYF. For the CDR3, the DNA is TGTGCCAGTAGTGCCCGGACAGGGGGCGCCTACGAGCAGTACTTC.

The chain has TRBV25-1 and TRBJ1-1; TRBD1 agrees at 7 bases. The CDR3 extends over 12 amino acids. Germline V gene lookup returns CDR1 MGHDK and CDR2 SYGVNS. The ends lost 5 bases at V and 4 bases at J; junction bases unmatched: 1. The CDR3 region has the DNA TGTGCCAGCAGTTGGACAGGCACTGAAGCTTTCTTT. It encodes CASSWTGTEAFF.

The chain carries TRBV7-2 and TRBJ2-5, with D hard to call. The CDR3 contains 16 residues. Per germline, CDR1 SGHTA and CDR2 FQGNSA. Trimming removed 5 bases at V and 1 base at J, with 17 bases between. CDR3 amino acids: CASSPRAAGAQETQYF. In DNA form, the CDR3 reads TGTGCCAGCAGCCCCCGAGCAGCAGGCGCCCAAGAGACCCAGTACTTC.

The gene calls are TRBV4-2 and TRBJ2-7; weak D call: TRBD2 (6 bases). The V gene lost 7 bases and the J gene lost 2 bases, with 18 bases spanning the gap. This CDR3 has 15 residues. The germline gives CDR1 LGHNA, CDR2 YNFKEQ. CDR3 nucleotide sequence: TGTGCCAGCACCCTTACTGGGGCGGGAACCTACGAGCAGTACTTC. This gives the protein CASTLTGAGTYEQYF.

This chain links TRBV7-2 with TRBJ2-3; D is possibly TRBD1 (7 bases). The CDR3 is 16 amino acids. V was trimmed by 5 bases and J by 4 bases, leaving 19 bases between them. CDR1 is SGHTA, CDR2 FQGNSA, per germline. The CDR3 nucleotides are TGTGCCAGCAGCCCCCTCGCGGGACAGCCGGCAGATACGCAGTATTTT. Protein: CASSPLAGQPADTQYF.